These 16 T cell receptor beta chains originate from one sample sequenced in a study of T cell repertoires and HLA-DP antigens. The table came from immunoSEQ multiplex PCR; TCRdb's copy has only in-frame clones and leaves some out. The table records approximately 89,000 clones, around nine tenths of them present only once. No antigen has been assigned to these receptors. Sequenced: CD4+ T cells from PBMCs. The receptors were gathered from a man in his forties or fifties in good health and CMV-seronegative.

J is TRBJ2-5 and V is TRBV11-2; tentative D call: TRBD1 (5 bases). With 0 bases removed from V and 5 bases from J, the gap between germline ends came to 16 bases. The CDR3 is 16 residues long. Germline V lookup: CDR1 SGHAT, CDR2 FQNNGV. CDR3 residues: CASSLDEGHATETQYF. The CDR3 nucleotides read TGTGCCAGCAGCTTAGATGAAGGACACGCAACCGAGACCCAGTACTTC.

This sequence joins TRBV19 and TRBJ2-1; 10 bases are shared with TRBD2. V trimming: 3 bases; J trimming: 5 bases; junction bases outside the gene matches: 1. The CDR3 totals 14 residues. CDR1 LNHDA and CDR2 SQIVND come from the germline V gene (reference sequence). The chain's CDR3 is CASSIGLADNEQFF. For the CDR3, the DNA is TGTGCCAGTAGTATTGGACTAGCGGACAATGAGCAGTTCTTC.

Details on this clone: The junction differs from germline at one of its ends, possibly a read error. The V and J genes are TRBV7-6 and TRBJ1-2; D ambiguous. The CDR3 runs to 14 residues. Germline CDR1 is SGHVS and CDR2 is FNYEAQ. Here the CDR3 reads CASTLSAAVYGYTF. The DNA of the CDR3 is TGTGCCAGCACCTTAAGCGCGGCAGTCTATGGCTACACCTTC.

V and J are TRBV18 and TRBJ1-1; 8 bases are a match to TRBD1. This CDR3 is 14 amino acids long. Unmatched junction bases numbered 4, after V lost 3 bases and J lost 4 bases. Germline V gene lookup returns CDR1 KGHSH and CDR2 LQKENI. The CDR3 coding sequence is TGTGCCAGCTCACCCCGACAGGGGTTCACTGAAGCTTTCTTT. Residues: CASSPRQGFTEAFF.

The CDR3 here is CASSPRTGLGNTEAFF. CDR3 DNA sequence: TGTGCCAGCAGCCCTAGGACAGGGTTGGGAAACACTGAAGCTTTCTTT. J is TRBJ1-1 and V is TRBV28; 8 bases fit TRBD1. This CDR3 has 16 amino acids. Germline V gives CDR1 MDHEN, CDR2 SYDVKM. V shed 6 bases and J 2 bases; nucleotides not matched to a gene: 11.

The chain links TRBV6-5 to TRBJ1-4, with TRBD1 as a possible D gene (5 bases). The V gene's germline CDR1 is MNHEY and CDR2 SVGAGI. The V and J ends lost 7 bases and 8 bases respectively, with 11 bases between them. The CDR3 spans 12 residues. Here the CDR3 reads CASMGGYEKLFF. Here the CDR3 DNA reads TGTGCCAGCATGGGGGGGTACGAAAAACTGTTTTTT.

This chain links TRBV4-3 with TRBJ2-1; D possibly corresponds to TRBD2 (7 bases). Germline V gives CDR1 LGHNA, CDR2 YSLEER. This CDR3 region has 15 residues. The V and J ends lost 4 bases and 7 bases respectively, with 17 bases between them. This chain's CDR3 is CASSPGGWMENEQFF. In DNA, the CDR3 is TGCGCCAGCAGCCCGGGGGGCTGGATGGAGAATGAGCAGTTCTTC.

DNA for the CDR3: TGTGCCAGCAGGGCCAACAGGTTAGCAAATCAGCCCCAGCATTTT. Its protein product is CASRANRLANQPQHF. The chain employs TRBV2 and TRBJ1-5; weak D call: TRBD1 (5 bases). The CDR3 loop spans 15 amino acids. The germline CDR1 and CDR2 sequences are SNHLY and FYNNEI. Trimming cost V 6 bases and J 4 bases, with 16 bases left between them. The full variable domain, completed using reference TRBV2 and TRBJ1-5, is EPEVTQTPSHQVTQMGQEVILRCVPISNHLYFYWYRQILGQKVEFLVSFYNNEISEKSEIFDDQFSVERPDGSNFTLKIRSTKLEDSAMYFCASRANRLANQPQHFGDGTRLSIL.

The rearrangement uses TRBV20-1 and TRBJ2-7; 7 bases match TRBD2. From germline, CDR1 is DFQATT and CDR2 SNEGSKA (reference sequence). This CDR3 spans 11 amino acids. V gave up 3 bases and J gave up 7 bases; unmatched junction bases: 3. CDR3 bases: TGCAGTGCTAGCCCAGCGGGGGAGCAGTACTTC. Amino acid sequence: CSASPAGEQYF.

The CDR3 DNA reads TGTGCCATCAGTGGTCCCGGGGCAGCGACGATGGGGAACACCGGGGAGCTGTTTTTT. This codes for CAISGPGAATMGNTGELFF. The rearrangement joins TRBV10-3 to TRBJ2-2; D is possibly TRBD1 or TRBD2 (5 bases each). The germline gives CDR1 ENHRY, CDR2 SYGVKD. The ends were cut back, 4 bases at V and 1 base at J, with 22 bases in the middle. The CDR3 length is 19 residues.

V is TRBV6-5 and J is TRBJ2-5, with 10 bases identical to TRBD1. V trimming: 4 bases; J trimming: 11 bases; junction bases outside the gene matches: 10. Looked up from germline, CDR1 is MNHEY and CDR2 is SVGAGI. CDR3 length equals 14 residues. This CDR3 is CASSLGTGVREQYF. The DNA of the CDR3 is TGTGCCAGCAGTTTAGGGACAGGGGTGCGGGAGCAGTACTTC.

The V and J genes are TRBV29-1 and TRBJ1-2; D is perhaps TRBD1 (5 bases). The CDR3 runs 13 residues. Germline-derived CDR1 and CDR2 are SQVTM and ANQGSEA. Trimming pared 4 bases from V and 0 bases from J, leaving 9 bases between. CDR3 protein: CSVGDRTNYGYTF. In DNA form, the CDR3 reads TGCAGCGTTGGCGACAGAACTAACTATGGCTACACCTTC.

This rearrangement joins TRBV7-3 to TRBJ2-5; possibly TRBD2 for D (5 bases). Germline V gene sequence: CDR1 SGHTA, CDR2 FQGTGA. The CDR3 covers 14 residues. V lost 3 bases to trimming and J lost 4 bases, with 12 bases between them. The CDR3 DNA sequence: TGTGCCAGCAGCTTGACGGGGTTGGGAGAGACCCAGTACTTC. The encoded protein is CASSLTGLGETQYF.

The chain has TRBV5-1 and TRBJ2-6; a possible D gene is TRBD2 (6 bases). CDR3 size: 19 residues. Germline CDR1 and CDR2: SGHRS and YFSETQ. V was clipped by 3 bases and J by 4 bases, with 23 bases between them. CDR3 nucleotide sequence: TGCGCCAGCAGCTCGCCACGGGCGGGACCCGCGGTAGGGGCCAACGTCCTGACTTTC. Encoded protein: CASSSPRAGPAVGANVLTF.

The chain joins TRBV7-2 to TRBJ2-2, with D unclear. Per germline, CDR1 SGHTA and CDR2 FQGNSA. Trimming shortened V by 3 bases and J by 6 bases, and 11 bases separated the two germline ends. This CDR3 region has 14 residues. The CDR3 nucleotides read TGTGCCAGCAGCTTCGGTCGGATTGCCGGGGAGCTGTTTTTT. It encodes CASSFGRIAGELFF.

The V call is TRBV27, the J call TRBJ2-2; 13 bases match TRBD2. The germline gives CDR1 MNHEY, CDR2 SMNVEV (reference sequence). The CDR3 is 18 residues long. J gave up 6 bases and V 5 bases, and 12 bases lay outside the gene matches. The CDR3 bases are TGTGCCAGCAGTACACGGACTAGCGGGGGTACGAAGGCCGGGGAGCTGTTTTTT. It yields the protein CASSTRTSGGTKAGELFF.